This T cell receptor beta chain was captured by sequencing in a study of blood T cell repertoires in COVID-19. CDR3 length equals 16 residues. Per the germline V gene, CDR1 is SGHKS and CDR2 is YYEKEE (reference sequence). Trimming removed 0 bases from V and 0 bases from J; junction bases left unmatched: 2. TCRdb's table, derived via immunoSEQ multiplex PCR, lists solely in-frame clones and lacks some. The sample shows 210,000 or so clones, roughly 90% of them seen only once. This clonotype was obtained from a woman aged 55 to 70 with acute or convalescent COVID-19. The genes are TRBV5-5 and TRBJ2-3, with 9 bases matching TRBD2. Sequencing input: peripheral blood. The CDR3 coding sequence is TGTGCCAGCAGCTTGGGACTAGCGGAGAGCACAGATACGCAGTATTTT. Amino acids: CASSLGLAESTDTQYF.